This TCR beta chain originates from a study of control samples from healthy donors and cancer patients. Measured with immunoSEQ multiplex PCR; TCRdb has only the in-frame clones, and not every one. The repertoire consists of roughly 120,000 clones, with just over 90% occurring once and the leading ten covering approximately 4%. Sequenced input: blood. The TCR was taken from a human donor in good health. The donor label of this sample is uncertain.

The CDR3: CASSIAGGVDEQFF. CDR3 DNA: TGTGCCAGTAGTATCGCAGGGGGTGTCGATGAGCAGTTCTTC. The chain has TRBV19 and TRBJ2-1; 7 positions agree with TRBD1. Germline CDR1 LNHDA, CDR2 SQIVND (reference sequence). Trimming took 3 bases from V and 8 from J; bases not matched to a gene: 7. CDR3 size: 14 residues.